This T cell receptor (beta chain) is drawn from a study of T cell repertoires in cytomegalovirus infection (dated by TCRdb to the late 2010s). Regarding the complete study: Donor HLA type was relevant to the analysis, as public TCR beta signatures indicated carriage of CMV infection together with the matching HLA type. Results the study describes overall, beyond this receptor: Carriers of CMV infection plus the relevant HLA type were discriminated by the cumulative frequency of public TCR beta family members in the study cohort and in an independent approximately 350-donor cohort. The ex vivo response was dominated by HLA-C-restricted CMV-specific TCR beta clonotypes, and the single most frequent clonotype in two of eight donors was supplied by these HLA-C-restricted clonotypes.

The data were produced on an Illumina HiSeq 1500. TCRdb's own reprocessing of the public reads used fastp at Q25 and MiXCR and kept productive beta chains. All rows with the same CDR3 protein become a single entry with the most common DNA and genes. The sample table records hundreds of thousands of distinct CDR3 sequences; roughly 35% of these occur just once. The ten largest clonotypes hold 2.5% to 3% of the sample. This clonotype was observed a handful of times. The antigen this receptor binds is unknown. The input lacks base qualities; no much larger clone sits a single base away. This TCR derives from a human donor in good health (CMV status not recorded). Some clones in this sample may be carry-over from other donors' samples. The sample comprised PBMCs.

The DNA reads TGTGCCAGTAGTATGGTTGTAGGGATTGCCGGGGAGCTGTTTTTT. It encodes CASSMVVGIAGELFF. The chain was built from TRBV19 and TRBJ2-2, with the D gene not clear enough to name. Deletion took 3 bases off V and 6 bases off J, with a span of 14 bases between the germline ends. Including cysteine and phenylalanine, the CDR3 has 15 amino acids. The retained sequence is limited to the CDR3, 45 bases, with the frame set at the first base. As encoded in the germline V gene (reference sequence), CDR1 is LNHDA while CDR2 is SQIVND. When the CDR3 is completed using the reference TRBV19 and TRBJ2-2 genes on either side, the full variable domain is DGGITQSPKYLFRKEGQNVTLSCEQNLNHDAMYWYRQDPGQGLRLIYYSQIVNDFQKGDIAEGYSVSREKKESFPLTVTSAQKNPTAFYLCASSMVVGIAGELFFGEGSRLTVL.